The clone carrying this T cell receptor beta chain occurred a few times. No antigen is known for it. Every TCR beta cDNA library bore unique molecular identifiers. TCRdb used MiXCR to reprocess the PCR reads, holding one entry per CDR3 protein. The table shows 400,000 to 500,000 distinct CDR3 sequences, with over 30% occurring only once. This record belongs to a study of post-analysis software for immune sequencing data. The overall study: Clinical courses comprised relapsing-remitting, secondary progressive and progressive-relapsing multiple sclerosis. General study points: Controls showed lower frequencies than patients for roughly five TRBV segments, and TRBV5-6, TRBV5-1 and TRBV20-1 were among these.

The V gene lost 4 bases and the J gene lost 6 bases, with 10 bases spanning the gap. CDR1 is SQVTM and CDR2 is ANQGSEA in the germline V gene. The CDR3 has 12 amino acids. The sequencing sample was made of blood. This rearrangement joins TRBV29-1 to TRBJ1-5; a possible D gene is TRBD1 (5 bases). The TCR was taken from a girl aged 2-10 years with multiple sclerosis. The CDR3 sequence is CSVAGASQPQHF. The CDR3 bases are TGCAGCGTTGCTGGGGCGAGTCAGCCCCAGCATTTT.